These 20 T cell receptor beta chains were sequenced from one sample in a study of blood T cell repertoires in COVID-19. Produced via immunoSEQ multiplex PCR; TCRdb's table is partial and in-frame only. The top ten clones hold around 14% of a sample with 150,000 to 200,000 clones, more than 75% of them seen once. The sample was PBMCs or T cells enriched from blood (not recorded which). All receptors come from a man aged 55 to 69 who had been exposed to COVID-19.

The chain employs TRBV2 and TRBJ2-6; TRBD2 aligns across 8 bases. CDR1 and CDR2 from the germline V gene are SNHLY and FYNNEI. The CDR3 covers 13 residues. Losses at the gene ends were 10 bases for V and 2 bases for J; bases not matched to a gene: 1. CDR3 sequence: CATGGPGANVLTF. The DNA of the CDR3 is TGTGCCACGGGGGGGCCTGGGGCCAACGTCCTGACTTTC.

The V gene is TRBV5-1, the J gene TRBJ1-2; D is possibly TRBD1 (5 bases). V was clipped by 4 bases and J by 0 bases, with 16 bases between them. Germline CDR1 and CDR2: SGHRS and YFSETQ. The CDR3 is 16 amino acids. In nucleotides, the CDR3 is TGCGCCAGCAGCCCTCAAACGGACAAGCCTAACTATGGCTACACCTTC. It specifies CASSPQTDKPNYGYTF.

The J gene is TRBJ2-5, the V gene TRBV18, with TRBD2 matching over 11 bases. V gave up 3 bases and J gave up 4 bases; unmatched junction bases: 4. The CDR3 runs 15 residues. The germline V gene has CDR1 KGHSH and CDR2 LQKENI. For the CDR3, the DNA is TGTGCCAGCTCACCGACTAGCGGGACTCTAGAGACCCAGTACTTC. Encoded protein: CASSPTSGTLETQYF.

This clone has more than one count but fewer than ten. This chain connects TRBV19 to TRBJ1-2; the D is unclear. CDR1 LNHDA and CDR2 SQIVND come from the germline V gene (reference sequence). The ends were cut back, 0 bases at V and 0 bases at J, with 8 bases in the middle. The CDR3 consists of 15 residues. The CDR3 region is CASSIDRQANYGYTF. In nucleotides, the CDR3 is TGTGCCAGTAGTATAGATCGGCAGGCTAACTATGGCTACACCTTC.

The genes are TRBV11-2 and TRBJ1-2; 9 bases map to TRBD1. CDR3 length: 14 amino acids. The germline V gene has CDR1 SGHAT and CDR2 FQNNGV. V shed 5 bases, J shed 8 bases, and the junction held 9 bases outside the gene matches. CDR3 DNA sequence: TGTGCCAGCAGCCTCAACAGGGGGCAGAGCGGCTACACCTTC. It encodes CASSLNRGQSGYTF.

In this sample, this clone turned up many times. V usage is TRBV5-6 and J usage is TRBJ2-7; D perhaps matches TRBD1 (6 bases). Trimming shortened V by 1 base and J by 0 bases, and 17 bases separated the two germline ends. Germline lookup yields CDR1 SGHDT and CDR2 YYEEEE. CDR3 length: 17 residues. CDR3 nucleotide sequence: TGTGCCAGCAGCTTGCCCTACTCAGGGGTAAGCTCCTACGAGCAGTACTTC. Amino acids: CASSLPYSGVSSYEQYF.

The chain links TRBV7-8 to TRBJ1-1; D remains ambiguous. This CDR3 contains 13 residues. Per the germline V gene, CDR1 is SGHVS and CDR2 is FQNEAQ. The V end lost 4 bases, the J end lost 10 bases, and 16 bases lay between the germline ends. CDR3: CASSSITDLAAFF. The CDR3 coding sequence is TGTGCCAGCAGCTCGATCACAGACCTGGCAGCTTTCTTT.

The genes are TRBV2 and TRBJ2-6; 7 bases agree with TRBD2. The CDR3 loop spans 15 amino acids. Germline V lookup: CDR1 SNHLY, CDR2 FYNNEI. The ends lost 3 bases at V and 2 bases at J; junction bases unmatched: 1. CDR3 nucleotide sequence: TGTGCCAGCAGTGAGCGGGAGACTGGGGCCAACGTCCTGACTTTC. Its protein product is CASSERETGANVLTF.

This clone was picked up a small number of times. The V and J genes are TRBV19 and TRBJ2-1; 9 bases are a match to TRBD2. This CDR3 region has 17 residues. Losses at the gene ends were 3 bases for V and 6 bases for J; bases not matched to a gene: 12. Germline-derived CDR1 and CDR2 are LNHDA and SQIVND (reference sequence). CDR3 sequence (DNA): TGTGCCAGTAGTATGGATCCCCCGGGACTAGCCCGCAATGAGCAGTTCTTC. It specifies CASSMDPPGLARNEQFF. Variable domain in full (rest from reference TRBV19 and TRBJ2-1): DGGITQSPKYLFRKEGQNVTLSCEQNLNHDAMYWYRQDPGQGLRLIYYSQIVNDFQKGDIAEGYSVSREKKESFPLTVTSAQKNPTAFYLCASSMDPPGLARNEQFFGPGTRLTVL.

This chain connects TRBV5-1 to TRBJ1-2, with D unclear. Trimming shortened V by 6 bases and J by 2 bases, and 8 bases separated the two germline ends. From germline, CDR1 is SGHRS and CDR2 YFSETQ. The CDR3 is 12 residues long. The chain's CDR3 is CASKEGNYGYTF. The CDR3 DNA follows: TGCGCCAGCAAGGAGGGCAACTATGGCTACACCTTC.

The chain uses TRBV6-6 and TRBJ2-7; TRBD2 might be the D (5 bases). The V end lost 5 bases, the J end lost 5 bases, and 16 bases lay between the germline ends. The CDR3 has 14 amino acids. Germline V gene sequence: CDR1 MNHNY, CDR2 SVGAGI (reference sequence). The CDR3 bases are TGTGCCAGCAGTCCCACCAACGGGAAAAACGAGCAGTACTTC. This gives the protein CASSPTNGKNEQYF.

This clone was seen more than once but under ten times. The genes are TRBV9 and TRBJ2-3; 12 positions agree with TRBD2. V trimming: 0 bases; J trimming: 8 bases; junction bases outside the gene matches: 7. This CDR3 region has 16 residues. Germline assignment: CDR1 SGDLS and CDR2 YYNGEE. The CDR3 coding sequence is TGTGCCAGCAGCGTAGACCCTAGCGGGAGGGTGGGTACGCAGTATTTT. Protein sequence: CASSVDPSGRVGTQYF.

The rearrangement joins TRBV19 to TRBJ2-1; weak D call: TRBD1 (5 bases). Trimming stripped 3 bases from V and 0 bases from J, with 12 bases between. The germline V gene has CDR1 LNHDA and CDR2 SQIVND (reference sequence). The CDR3 has 16 residues. The DNA for the CDR3 is TGTGCCAGTAGTATGAAGCGACAGAGCTCCTACAATGAGCAGTTCTTC. It is translated as CASSMKRQSSYNEQFF. The whole variable domain, filled in from reference TRBV19 and TRBJ2-1, reads DGGITQSPKYLFRKEGQNVTLSCEQNLNHDAMYWYRQDPGQGLRLIYYSQIVNDFQKGDIAEGYSVSREKKESFPLTVTSAQKNPTAFYLCASSMKRQSSYNEQFFGPGTRLTVL.

The V gene is TRBV7-2, the J gene TRBJ2-3; TRBD1 might be the D (6 bases). Germline assignment: CDR1 SGHTA and CDR2 FQGNSA. V lost 0 bases, J lost 0 bases, and 10 bases lay in between. The CDR3 totals 16 residues. CDR3 coding DNA: TGTGCCAGCAGCTTAGCGCAGGGGTGGAGCACAGATACGCAGTATTTT. It yields the protein CASSLAQGWSTDTQYF.

Comments on this clone: The identical CDR3 is also encoded by other nucleotide sequences in the sample. This chain connects TRBV27 to TRBJ2-7, with D uncertain. The length of the CDR3 is 11 residues. Trimming cost V 6 bases and J 6 bases, with 9 bases left between them. From germline, CDR1 is MNHEY and CDR2 SMNVEV (reference sequence). The CDR3 DNA follows: TGTGCCAGCAGACAAGGAGTCGAGCAGTACTTC. This translates into CASRQGVEQYF.

This chain joins TRBV5-1 and TRBJ2-5; D is unclear. Germline lookup yields CDR1 SGHRS and CDR2 YFSETQ. This CDR3 spans 13 amino acids. Deletions cut 4 bases from V and 3 bases from J, with 10 bases between. The chain's CDR3 is CASSALGEETQYF. The CDR3 nucleotides read TGCGCCAGCAGCGCACTGGGCGAAGAGACCCAGTACTTC.

This clone showed up just a few times. V gene TRBV11-2 combines with J gene TRBJ1-1, with D possibly being TRBD1 (5 bases). V lost 0 bases and J 0 bases, leaving 14 bases between the germline ends. Germline V CDR1 and CDR2: SGHAT, FQNNGV. CDR3 size: 17 residues. The CDR3 DNA follows: TGTGCCAGCAGCTTAGAGGGGCCGGCGGACATGAACACTGAAGCTTTCTTT. It encodes CASSLEGPADMNTEAFF.

This clone was observed once. The gene calls are TRBV11-3 and TRBJ1-2; D is ambiguous. Germline V gene data show CDR1 as SGHNT and CDR2 as YENEEA. Trimming shortened V by 3 bases and J by 7 bases, and 9 bases separated the two germline ends. The CDR3 covers 12 residues. This CDR3 reads CASSFSGSGYTF. CDR3 DNA: TGTGCCAGCAGCTTTAGCGGGTCTGGCTACACCTTC.

This clone was observed once. J is TRBJ1-5 and V is TRBV15, with 10 bases that match TRBD1. This CDR3 has 14 amino acids. Germline CDR1 reads LNHNV; CDR2 reads YYDKDF (reference sequence). Trimming cost V 3 bases and J 5 bases; bases outside gene matches: 1. The CDR3 loop is CATSRTGGDQPQHF. The CDR3 nucleotides read TGTGCCACCAGCAGGACAGGGGGCGATCAGCCCCAGCATTTT.

At least ten counts were recorded for this clone. CDR3 amino acids: CSASYVEGRETQYF. The CDR3, as DNA: TGCAGTGCTAGTTATGTGGAGGGGCGAGAGACCCAGTACTTC. The V and J genes are TRBV20-1 and TRBJ2-5; perhaps TRBD2 as D (6 bases). There are 14 residues in the CDR3. Per germline, CDR1 DFQATT and CDR2 SNEGSKA (reference sequence). Trimming removed 3 bases from V and 4 bases from J, with 15 bases in between.